The present T cell receptor (beta chain) was sequenced within a study of T cell changes during pregnancy in multiple sclerosis (dated by TCRdb to between 2017 and 2020). About the full investigation: The study examined how the T cell repertoire changed over the course of pregnancy in women with multiple sclerosis.

This clone was counted once. No cognate antigen has been identified for it. No much larger clone exists at a distance of one base, and base qualities are not known. The library was made by the immunoSEQ multiplex PCR assay. What TCRdb holds here is the immuneACCESS table cut down to in-frame rearrangements. Part of the clones is not present; checked against another copy, under half of the missing clones reflect an unresolved V gene, and the others are unexplained. This sample comprises 40,000 or so clones, 91% of them detected only once. The ten top clones hold over 10% of the sample. The CDR3 runs 17 residues from the cysteine to the phenylalanine. Only the CDR3 portion is preserved as DNA: 51 bases, with reading frame beginning at the first base. V lost 4 bases and J lost 4 bases, and the count of bases not matched to a germline gene is 13. From the germline V gene, CDR1 is MDHEN and CDR2 is SYDVKM.

The chain is assembled from TRBV28 and TRBJ1-2; 9 junctional bases match TRBD1. Sample: CD8+ T cells from peripheral blood mononuclear cells, taken after pregnancy. This sequence originates from a female donor with multiple sclerosis, enrolled in a pregnancy study. The DNA sequence is TGTGCCAGCAGTTCCGCAGGATCGACAGGGGGTTTCTATGGCTACACCTTC. This codes for CASSSAGSTGGFYGYTF.